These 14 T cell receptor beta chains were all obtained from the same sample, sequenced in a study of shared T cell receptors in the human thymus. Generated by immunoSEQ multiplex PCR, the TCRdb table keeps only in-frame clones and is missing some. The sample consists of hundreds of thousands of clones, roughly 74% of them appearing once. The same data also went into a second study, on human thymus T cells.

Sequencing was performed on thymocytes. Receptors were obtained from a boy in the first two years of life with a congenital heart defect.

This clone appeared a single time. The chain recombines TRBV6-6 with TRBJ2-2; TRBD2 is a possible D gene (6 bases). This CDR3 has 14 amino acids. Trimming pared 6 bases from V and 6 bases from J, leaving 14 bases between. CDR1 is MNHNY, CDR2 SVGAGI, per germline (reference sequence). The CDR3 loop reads CASSPGGDPGELFF. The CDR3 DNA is TGTGCCAGCAGCCCCGGCGGGGATCCCGGGGAGCTGTTTTTT.

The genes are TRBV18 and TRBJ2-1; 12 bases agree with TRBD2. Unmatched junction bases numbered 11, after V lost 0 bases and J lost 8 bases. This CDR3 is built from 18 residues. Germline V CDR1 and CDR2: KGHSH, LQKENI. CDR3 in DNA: TGTGCCAGCTCACCACCGACTAGCGGGAGAGGAGGCTGCTATGAGCAGTTCTTC. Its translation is CASSPPTSGRGGCYEQFF.

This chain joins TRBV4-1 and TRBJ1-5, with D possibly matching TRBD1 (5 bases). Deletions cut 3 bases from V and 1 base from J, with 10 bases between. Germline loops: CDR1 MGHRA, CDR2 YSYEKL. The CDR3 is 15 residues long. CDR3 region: CASSHRRGSNQPQHF. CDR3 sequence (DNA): TGCGCCAGCAGCCATAGGCGGGGGAGCAATCAGCCCCAGCATTTT.

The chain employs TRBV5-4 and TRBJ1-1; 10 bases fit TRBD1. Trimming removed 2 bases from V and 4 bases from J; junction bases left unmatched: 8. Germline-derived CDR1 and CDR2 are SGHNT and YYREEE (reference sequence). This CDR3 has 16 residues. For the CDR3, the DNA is TGTGCCAGCAGCTTTCCGCGACAGGGGGCGGGCACTGAAGCTTTCTTT. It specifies CASSFPRQGAGTEAFF.

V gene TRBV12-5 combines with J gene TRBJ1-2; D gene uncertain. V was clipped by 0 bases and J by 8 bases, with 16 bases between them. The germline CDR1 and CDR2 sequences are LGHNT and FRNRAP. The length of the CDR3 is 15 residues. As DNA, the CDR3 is TGTGCTAGTGGTTTGGTAGGGTTGGAGGGCGGAGGCTACACCTTC. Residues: CASGLVGLEGGGYTF.

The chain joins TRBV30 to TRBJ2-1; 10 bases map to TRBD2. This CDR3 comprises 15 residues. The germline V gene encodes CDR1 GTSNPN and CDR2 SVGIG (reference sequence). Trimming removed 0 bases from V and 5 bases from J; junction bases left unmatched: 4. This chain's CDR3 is CAWSVTSGTDNEQFF. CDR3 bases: TGTGCCTGGAGTGTCACTAGCGGGACAGACAATGAGCAGTTCTTC.

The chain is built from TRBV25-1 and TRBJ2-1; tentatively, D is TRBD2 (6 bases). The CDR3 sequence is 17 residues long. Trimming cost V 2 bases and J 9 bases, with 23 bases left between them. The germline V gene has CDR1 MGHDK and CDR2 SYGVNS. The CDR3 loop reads CASSEGWGDPYRGEQFF. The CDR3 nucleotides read TGTGCCAGCAGTGAAGGGTGGGGGGATCCCTATCGTGGTGAGCAGTTCTTC.

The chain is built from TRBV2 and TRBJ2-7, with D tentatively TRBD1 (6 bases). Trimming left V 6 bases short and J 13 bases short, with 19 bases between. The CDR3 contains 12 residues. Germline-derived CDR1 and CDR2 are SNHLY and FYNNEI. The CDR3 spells CASRQGITSYYF. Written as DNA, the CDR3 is TGTGCCAGCAGACAGGGTATTACGAGTTATTACTTC.

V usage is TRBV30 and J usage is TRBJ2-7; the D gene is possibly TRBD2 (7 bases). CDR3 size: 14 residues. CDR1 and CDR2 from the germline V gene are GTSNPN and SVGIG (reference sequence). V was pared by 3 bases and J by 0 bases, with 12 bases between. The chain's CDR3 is CAWRVGGRSYEQYF. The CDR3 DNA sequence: TGTGCCTGGAGAGTGGGGGGGCGCTCCTACGAGCAGTACTTC. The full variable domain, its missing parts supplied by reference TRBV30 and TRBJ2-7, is SQTIHQWPATLVQPVGSPLSLECTVEGTSNPNLYWYRQAAGRGLQLLFYSVGIGQISSEVPQNLSASRPQDRQFILSSKKLLLSDSGFYLCAWRVGGRSYEQYFGPGTRLTVT.

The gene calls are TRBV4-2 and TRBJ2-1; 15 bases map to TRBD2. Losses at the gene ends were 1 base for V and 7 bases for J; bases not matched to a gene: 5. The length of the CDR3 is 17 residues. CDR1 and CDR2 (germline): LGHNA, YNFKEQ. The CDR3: CASSQVAGTSGRNEQFF. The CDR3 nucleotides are TGTGCCAGCAGCCAAGTGGCCGGGACTAGCGGGAGGAATGAGCAGTTCTTC.

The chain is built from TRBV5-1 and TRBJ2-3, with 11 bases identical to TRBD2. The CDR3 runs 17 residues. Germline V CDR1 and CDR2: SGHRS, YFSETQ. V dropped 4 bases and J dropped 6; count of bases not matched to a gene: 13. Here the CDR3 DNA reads TGCGCCAGCAGCCAACCTAGCGGGAGGCGCCTGGTGGATACGCAGTATTTT. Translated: CASSQPSGRRLVDTQYF.

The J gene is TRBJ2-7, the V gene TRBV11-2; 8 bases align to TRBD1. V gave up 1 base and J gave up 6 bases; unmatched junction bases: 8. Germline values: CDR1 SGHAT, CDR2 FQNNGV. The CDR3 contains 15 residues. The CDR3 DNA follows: TGTGCCAGCAGCTTAGTATTCCAGGGGGCACGCGAGCAGTACTTC. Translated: CASSLVFQGAREQYF.

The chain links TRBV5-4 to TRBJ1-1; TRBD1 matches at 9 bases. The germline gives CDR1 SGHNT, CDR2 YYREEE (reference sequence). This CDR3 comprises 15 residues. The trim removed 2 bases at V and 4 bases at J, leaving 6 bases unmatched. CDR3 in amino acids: CASSFRTGEGTEAFF. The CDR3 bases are TGTGCCAGCAGCTTCAGGACAGGGGAGGGCACTGAAGCTTTCTTT.

In nucleotides, the CDR3 is TGTGCCAGCGGTAGCGGGAGGGCCCGAGCCGGGGAGCTGTTTTTT. It translates to CASGSGRARAGELFF. V is TRBV28 and J is TRBJ2-2; TRBD2 aligns across 11 bases. Trimming cost V 8 bases and J 6 bases; bases outside gene matches: 8. The CDR3 has 15 residues. Looked up from germline, CDR1 is MDHEN and CDR2 is SYDVKM. Full variable domain (outside the CDR3, taken from reference TRBV28 and TRBJ2-2): DVKVTQSSRYLVKRTGEKVFLECVQDMDHENMFWYRQDPGLGLRLIYFSYDVKMKEKGDIPEGYSVSREKKERFSLILESASTNQTSMYLCASGSGRARAGELFFGEGSRLTVL.